This TCR beta chain was identified in a study of T cells after posttransplantation cyclophosphamide. Notes on the study in general: After PTCy, TRB diversity resembled that of CNI/methotrexate controls. Later blood repertoires were often dominated by clones from the donor CD8+ memory compartment.

This related bone marrow graft donor gave peripheral blood on the day of marrow donation. On this clone itself: The antigen remains undetermined.

This CDR3 spans 19 amino acids. The V gene lost 3 bases and the J gene lost 0 bases, with 21 bases spanning the gap. Germline-derived CDR1 and CDR2 are SGHAT and FQNNGV. Measured with immunoSEQ multiplex PCR; TCRdb has only the in-frame clones, and not every one. The table lists 51,000 or so clones, 94% of them singletons. The receptor was isolated from a woman aged 25 to 39 in good health and a related stem cell transplant donor. The sample comprised PBMCs. The chain is built from TRBV11-2 and TRBJ2-1, with D perhaps matching TRBD1 (6 bases). CDR3 loop: CASSFRLGAGESSYNEQFF. In nucleotides, the CDR3 is TGTGCCAGCAGCTTCCGCCTCGGTGCAGGGGAGAGCTCCTACAATGAGCAGTTCTTC.